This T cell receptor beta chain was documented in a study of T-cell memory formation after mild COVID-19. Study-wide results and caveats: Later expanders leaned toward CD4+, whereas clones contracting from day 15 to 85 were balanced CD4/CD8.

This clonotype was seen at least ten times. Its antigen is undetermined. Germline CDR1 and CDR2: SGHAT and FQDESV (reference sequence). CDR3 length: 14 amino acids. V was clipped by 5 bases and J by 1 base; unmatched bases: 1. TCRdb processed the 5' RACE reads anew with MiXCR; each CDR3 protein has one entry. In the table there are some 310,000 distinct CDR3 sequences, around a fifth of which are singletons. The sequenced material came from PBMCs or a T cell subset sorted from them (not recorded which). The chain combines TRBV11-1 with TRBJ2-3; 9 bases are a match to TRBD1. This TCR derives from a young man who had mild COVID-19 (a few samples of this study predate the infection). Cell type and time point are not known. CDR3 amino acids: CASSRDRGTDTQYF. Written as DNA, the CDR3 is TGTGCCAGCAGCCGGGACAGGGGCACAGATACGCAGTATTTT.